The clone carrying this T cell receptor (beta chain) was detected a few times. Antigen specificity is unknown. RNA was extracted and reverse transcribed into cDNA as the sequencing template. Measured with immunoSEQ multiplex PCR; TCRdb has only the in-frame clones, and not every one. This sample yields a few hundred thousand clones, of which around three fifths are seen a single time; nearly 5% belongs to the top ten. This record comes from a study of CD8+ T cells in alopecia areata. The researchers isolated CD4+ and CD8+ T cells from PBMCs by sorting. The CDR3 loop spans 13 amino acids. Germline CDR1 is WNHNN and CDR2 is SYGVQD (reference sequence). V was clipped by 3 bases and J by 3 bases, with 7 bases between them. Overall study results and limits: Scalp data also include sequences from resident alphabeta T cells of normal skin. Between patients, shared TCR sequences were less clear than in mice. This was possibly due in part to HLA diversity in the patient population.

The chain carries TRBV10-1 and TRBJ2-3; D call uncertain. This TCR derives from a human donor in good health. Sequencing input: CD8+ T cells sorted from blood. Here the CDR3 DNA reads TGCGCCAGCAGTGACTTAGCTACAGATACGCAGTATTTT. Its translation is CASSDLATDTQYF.